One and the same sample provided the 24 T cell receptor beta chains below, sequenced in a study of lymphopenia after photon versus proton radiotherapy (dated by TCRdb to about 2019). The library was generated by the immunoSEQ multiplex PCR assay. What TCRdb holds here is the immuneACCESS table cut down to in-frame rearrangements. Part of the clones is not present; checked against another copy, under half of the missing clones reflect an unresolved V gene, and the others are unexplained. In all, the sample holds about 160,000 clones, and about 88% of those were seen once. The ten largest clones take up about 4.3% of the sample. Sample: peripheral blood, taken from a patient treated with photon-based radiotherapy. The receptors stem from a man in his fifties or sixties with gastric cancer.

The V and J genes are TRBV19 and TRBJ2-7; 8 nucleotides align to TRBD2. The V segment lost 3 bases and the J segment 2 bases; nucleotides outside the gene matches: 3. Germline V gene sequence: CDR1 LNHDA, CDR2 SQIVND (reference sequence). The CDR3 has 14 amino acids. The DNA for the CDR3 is TGTGCCAGTAGTATGACGGGAGGGCCCTACGAGCAGTACTTC. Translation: CASSMTGGPYEQYF.

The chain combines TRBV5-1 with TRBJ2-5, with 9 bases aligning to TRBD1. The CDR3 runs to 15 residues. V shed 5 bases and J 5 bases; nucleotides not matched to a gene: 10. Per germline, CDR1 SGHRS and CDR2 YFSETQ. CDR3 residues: CASRKTGGSSETQYF. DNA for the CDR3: TGCGCCAGCAGGAAGACAGGGGGGAGTTCGGAGACCCAGTACTTC.

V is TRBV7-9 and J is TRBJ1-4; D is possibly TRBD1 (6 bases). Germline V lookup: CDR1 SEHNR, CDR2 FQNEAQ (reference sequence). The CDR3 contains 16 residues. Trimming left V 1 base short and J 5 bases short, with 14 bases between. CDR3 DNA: TGTGCCAGCAGCTTAGAGGCGGGGACACTAAATGAAAAACTGTTTTTT. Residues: CASSLEAGTLNEKLFF.

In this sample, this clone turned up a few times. CDR3 in amino acids: CASSPGTSGRVLGNEQFF. In DNA, the CDR3 is TGTGCCAGCAGCCCCGGGACTAGCGGGAGGGTTCTCGGGAATGAGCAGTTCTTC. The chain combines TRBV7-9 with TRBJ2-1, with 16 bases fitting TRBD2. Germline V CDR1 and CDR2: SEHNR, FQNEAQ (reference sequence). Unmatched junction bases numbered 11, after V lost 5 bases and J lost 7 bases. This CDR3 contains 18 residues. Using reference TRBV7-9 and TRBJ2-1 for the parts outside the CDR3, the full variable domain is DTGVSQNPRHKITKRGQNVTFRCDPISEHNRLYWYRQTLGQGPEFLTYFQNEAQLEKSRLLSDRFSAERPKGSFSTLEIQRTEQGDSAMYLCASSPGTSGRVLGNEQFFGPGTRLTVL.

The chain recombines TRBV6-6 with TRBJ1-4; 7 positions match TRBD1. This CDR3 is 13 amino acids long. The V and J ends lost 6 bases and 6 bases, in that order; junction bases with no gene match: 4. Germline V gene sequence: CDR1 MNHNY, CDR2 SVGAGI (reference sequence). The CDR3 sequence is CASRPTGDEKLFF. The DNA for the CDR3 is TGTGCCAGCAGACCTACAGGGGATGAAAAACTGTTTTTT.

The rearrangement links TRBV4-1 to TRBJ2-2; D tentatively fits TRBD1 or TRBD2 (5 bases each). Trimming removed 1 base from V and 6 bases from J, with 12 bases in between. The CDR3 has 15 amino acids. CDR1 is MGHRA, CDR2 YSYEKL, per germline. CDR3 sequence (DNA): TGCGCCAGCAGCCAAGGGGGGTTAGGGTCCGGGGAGCTGTTTTTT. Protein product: CASSQGGLGSGELFF.

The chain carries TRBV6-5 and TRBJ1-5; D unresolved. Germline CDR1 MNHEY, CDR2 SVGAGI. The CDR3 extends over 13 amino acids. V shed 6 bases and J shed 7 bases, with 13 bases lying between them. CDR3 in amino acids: CASRGGFGQPQHF. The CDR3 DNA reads TGTGCCAGCAGAGGCGGCTTTGGCCAGCCCCAGCATTTT.

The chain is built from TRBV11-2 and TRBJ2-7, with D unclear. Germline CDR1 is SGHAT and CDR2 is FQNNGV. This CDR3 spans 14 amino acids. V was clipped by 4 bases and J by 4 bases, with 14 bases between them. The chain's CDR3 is CASSSSTKRYEQYF. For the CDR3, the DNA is TGTGCCAGCAGCTCCTCGACAAAAAGGTACGAGCAGTACTTC.

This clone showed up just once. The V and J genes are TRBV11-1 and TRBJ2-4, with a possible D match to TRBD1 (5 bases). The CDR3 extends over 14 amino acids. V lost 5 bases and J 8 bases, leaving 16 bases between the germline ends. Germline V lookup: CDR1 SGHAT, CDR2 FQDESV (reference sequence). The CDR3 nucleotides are TGTGCCAGCAGCCCCCGCAGGGTTGGGTACATTCAGTACTTC. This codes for CASSPRRVGYIQYF.

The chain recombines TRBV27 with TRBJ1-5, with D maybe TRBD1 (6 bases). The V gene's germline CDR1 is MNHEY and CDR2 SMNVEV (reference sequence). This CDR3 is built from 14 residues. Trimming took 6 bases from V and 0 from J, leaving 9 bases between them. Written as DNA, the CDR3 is TGTGCCAGCAGCGAGGGGGATAGCAATCAGCCCCAGCATTTT. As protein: CASSEGDSNQPQHF.

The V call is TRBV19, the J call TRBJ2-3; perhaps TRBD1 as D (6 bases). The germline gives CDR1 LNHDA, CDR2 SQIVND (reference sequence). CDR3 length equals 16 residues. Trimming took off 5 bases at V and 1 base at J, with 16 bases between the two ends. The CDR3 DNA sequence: TGTGCCAGTAGTCCTTCTTATCGGACAGGCACAGATACGCAGTATTTT. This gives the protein CASSPSYRTGTDTQYF.

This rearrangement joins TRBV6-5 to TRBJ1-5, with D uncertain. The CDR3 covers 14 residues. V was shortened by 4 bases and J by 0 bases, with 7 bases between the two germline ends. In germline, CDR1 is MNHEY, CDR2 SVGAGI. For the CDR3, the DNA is TGTGCCAGCAGTTCCAAGTATAGCAATCAGCCCCAGCATTTT. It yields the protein CASSSKYSNQPQHF.

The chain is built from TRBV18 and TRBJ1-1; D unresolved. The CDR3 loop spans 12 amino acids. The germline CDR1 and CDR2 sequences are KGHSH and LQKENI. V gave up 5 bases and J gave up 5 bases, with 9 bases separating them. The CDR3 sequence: CASSEVGTEAFF. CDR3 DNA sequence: TGTGCCAGCTCAGAGGTGGGGACTGAAGCTTTCTTT.

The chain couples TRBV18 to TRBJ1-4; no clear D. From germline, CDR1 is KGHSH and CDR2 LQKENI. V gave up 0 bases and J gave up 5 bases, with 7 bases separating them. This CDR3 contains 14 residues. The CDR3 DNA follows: TGTGCCAGCTCACCACCCAACAGAAATGAAAAACTGTTTTTT. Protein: CASSPPNRNEKLFF.

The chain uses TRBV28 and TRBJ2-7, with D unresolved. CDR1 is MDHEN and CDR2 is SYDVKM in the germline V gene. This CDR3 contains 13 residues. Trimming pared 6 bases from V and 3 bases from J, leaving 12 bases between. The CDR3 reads CASSDILRYEQYF. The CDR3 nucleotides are TGTGCCAGCAGCGACATTCTTCGCTACGAGCAGTACTTC.

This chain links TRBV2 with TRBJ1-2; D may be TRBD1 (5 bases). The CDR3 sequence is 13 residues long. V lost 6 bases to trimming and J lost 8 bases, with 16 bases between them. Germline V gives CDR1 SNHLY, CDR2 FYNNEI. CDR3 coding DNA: TGTGCCAGCAGGGACCATGAGGGGACGGGCTACACCTTC. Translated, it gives CASRDHEGTGYTF.

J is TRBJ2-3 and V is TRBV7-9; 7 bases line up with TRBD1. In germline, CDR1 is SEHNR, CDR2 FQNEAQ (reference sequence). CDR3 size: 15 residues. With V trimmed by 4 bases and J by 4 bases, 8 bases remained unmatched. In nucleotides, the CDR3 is TGTGCCAGCAGCTCCACAGGGGTGTTCCCAGATACGCAGTATTTT. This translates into CASSSTGVFPDTQYF.

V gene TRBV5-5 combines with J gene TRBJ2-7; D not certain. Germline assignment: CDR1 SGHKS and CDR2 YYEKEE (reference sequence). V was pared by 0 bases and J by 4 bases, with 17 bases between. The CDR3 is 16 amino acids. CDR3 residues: CASSLAGYFSSYEQYF. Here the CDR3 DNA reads TGTGCCAGCAGCTTGGCCGGCTATTTTTCGTCTTACGAGCAGTACTTC.

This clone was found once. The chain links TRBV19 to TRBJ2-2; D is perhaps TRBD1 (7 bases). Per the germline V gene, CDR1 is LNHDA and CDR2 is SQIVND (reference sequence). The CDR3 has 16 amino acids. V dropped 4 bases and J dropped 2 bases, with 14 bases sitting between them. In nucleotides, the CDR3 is TGTGCCAGTAGTAGAACCAGGGGGGCTAACACCGGGGAGCTGTTTTTT. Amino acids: CASSRTRGANTGELFF.

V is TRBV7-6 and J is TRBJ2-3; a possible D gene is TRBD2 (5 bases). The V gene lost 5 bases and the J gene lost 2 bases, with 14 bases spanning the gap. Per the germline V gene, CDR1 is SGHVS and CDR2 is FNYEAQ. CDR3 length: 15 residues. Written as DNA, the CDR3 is TGTGCCAGCAGCCCCCAGGACTTTTCCACAGATACGCAGTATTTT. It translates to CASSPQDFSTDTQYF. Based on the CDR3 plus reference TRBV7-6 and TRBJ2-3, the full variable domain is GAGVSQSPRYKVTKRGQDVALRCDPISGHVSLYWYRQALGQGPEFLTYFNYEAQQDKSGLPNDRFSAERPEGSISTLTIQRTEQRDSAMYRCASSPQDFSTDTQYFGPGTRLTVL.

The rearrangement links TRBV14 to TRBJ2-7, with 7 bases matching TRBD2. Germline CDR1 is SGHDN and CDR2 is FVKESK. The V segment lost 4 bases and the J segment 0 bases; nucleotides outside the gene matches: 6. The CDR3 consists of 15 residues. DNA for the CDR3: TGTGCCAGCAGCCCCATACCGGGAGGCTCCTACGAGCAGTACTTC. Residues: CASSPIPGGSYEQYF.

In DNA, the CDR3 is TGCGCCAGCAGCCAAGAGTCGGTGGTAGCGGGCTCCACAGATACGCAGTATTTT. It codes for CASSQESVVAGSTDTQYF. J is TRBJ2-3 and V is TRBV4-1; 7 bases match TRBD2. The germline gives CDR1 MGHRA, CDR2 YSYEKL. Trimming at V came to 0 bases and at J to 2 bases, leaving 11 bases not matched to a gene. This CDR3 has 18 residues.

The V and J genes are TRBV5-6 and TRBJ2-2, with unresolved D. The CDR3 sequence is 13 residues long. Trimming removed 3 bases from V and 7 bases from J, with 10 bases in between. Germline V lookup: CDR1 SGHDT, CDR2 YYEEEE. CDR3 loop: CASSSRTDGELFF. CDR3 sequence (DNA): TGTGCCAGCAGCTCCAGGACGGACGGGGAGCTGTTTTTT.

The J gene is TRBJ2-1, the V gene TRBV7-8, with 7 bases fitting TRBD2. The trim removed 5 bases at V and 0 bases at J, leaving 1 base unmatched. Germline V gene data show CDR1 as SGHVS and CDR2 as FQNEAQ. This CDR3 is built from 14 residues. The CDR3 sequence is CASSPGGSYNEQFF. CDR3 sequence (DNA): TGTGCCAGCAGCCCGGGAGGCTCCTACAATGAGCAGTTCTTC.